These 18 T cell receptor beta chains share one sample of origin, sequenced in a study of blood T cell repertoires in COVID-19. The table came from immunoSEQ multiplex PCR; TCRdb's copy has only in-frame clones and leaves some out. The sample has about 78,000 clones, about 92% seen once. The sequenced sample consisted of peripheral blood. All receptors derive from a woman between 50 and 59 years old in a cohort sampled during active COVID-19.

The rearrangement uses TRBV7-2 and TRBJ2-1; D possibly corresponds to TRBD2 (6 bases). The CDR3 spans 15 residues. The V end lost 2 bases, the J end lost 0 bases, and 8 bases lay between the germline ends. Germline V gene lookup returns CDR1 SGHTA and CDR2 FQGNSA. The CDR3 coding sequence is TGTGCCAGCAGCTTATACGGGGGCTCCTACAATGAGCAGTTCTTC. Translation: CASSLYGGSYNEQFF.

For the CDR3, the DNA is TGTGCCAGCAGTTTCCCAGGGTTCGAGCAGTACTTC. It specifies CASSFPGFEQYF. This chain uses TRBV12-3 or TRBV12-4 with TRBJ2-7, with D possibly being TRBD1 (5 bases). The ends were cut back, 3 bases at V and 6 bases at J, with 9 bases in the middle. The CDR3 has 12 amino acids.

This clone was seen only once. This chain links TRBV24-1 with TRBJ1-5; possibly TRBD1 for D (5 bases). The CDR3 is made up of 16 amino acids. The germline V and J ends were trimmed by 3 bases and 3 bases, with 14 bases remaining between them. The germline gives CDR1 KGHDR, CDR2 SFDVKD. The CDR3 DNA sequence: TGTGCCACCAGTGATACCCGCGGGGGATCCAATCAGCCCCAGCATTTT. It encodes CATSDTRGGSNQPQHF.

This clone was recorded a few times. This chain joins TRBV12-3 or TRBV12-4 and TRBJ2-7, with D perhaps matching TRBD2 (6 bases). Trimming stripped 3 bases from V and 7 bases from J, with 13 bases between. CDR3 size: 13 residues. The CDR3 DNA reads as TGTGCCAGCAGTTTCGGGGTACGGGGGGAGCAGTACTTC. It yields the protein CASSFGVRGEQYF.

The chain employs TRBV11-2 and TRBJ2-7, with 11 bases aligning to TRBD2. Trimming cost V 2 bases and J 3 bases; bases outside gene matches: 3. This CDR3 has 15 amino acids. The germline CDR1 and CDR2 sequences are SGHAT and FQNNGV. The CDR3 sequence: CASSLTSGSLYEQYF. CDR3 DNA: TGTGCCAGCAGCTTAACTAGCGGGAGCCTCTACGAGCAGTACTTC.

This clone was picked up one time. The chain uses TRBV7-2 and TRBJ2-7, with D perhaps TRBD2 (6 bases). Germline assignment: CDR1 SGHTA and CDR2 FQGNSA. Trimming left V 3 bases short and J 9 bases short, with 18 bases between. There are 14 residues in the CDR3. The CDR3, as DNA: TGTGCCAGCAGCTTTTTGCGGGGAGACCACGGGCAGTACTTC. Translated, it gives CASSFLRGDHGQYF.

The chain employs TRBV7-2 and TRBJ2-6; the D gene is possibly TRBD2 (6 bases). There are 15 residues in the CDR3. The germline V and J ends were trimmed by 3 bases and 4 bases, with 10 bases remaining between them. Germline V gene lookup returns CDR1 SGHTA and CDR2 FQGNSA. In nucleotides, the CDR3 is TGTGCCAGCAGCTTGGGGGGAGGAGGGGCCAACGTCCTGACTTTC. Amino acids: CASSLGGGGANVLTF. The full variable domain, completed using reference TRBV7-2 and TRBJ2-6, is GAGVSQSPSNKVTEKGKDVELRCDPISGHTALYWYRQSLGQGLEFLIYFQGNSAPDKSGLPSDRFSAERTGGSVSTLTIQRTQQEDSAVYLCASSLGGGGANVLTFGAGSRLTVL.

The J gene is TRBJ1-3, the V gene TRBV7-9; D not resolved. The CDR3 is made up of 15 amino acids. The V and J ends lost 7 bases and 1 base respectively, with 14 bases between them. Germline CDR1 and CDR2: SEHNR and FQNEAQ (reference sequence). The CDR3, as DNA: TGTGCCAGCACCTTCGGGAACAGTTCTGGAAACACCATATATTTT. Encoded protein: CASTFGNSSGNTIYF.

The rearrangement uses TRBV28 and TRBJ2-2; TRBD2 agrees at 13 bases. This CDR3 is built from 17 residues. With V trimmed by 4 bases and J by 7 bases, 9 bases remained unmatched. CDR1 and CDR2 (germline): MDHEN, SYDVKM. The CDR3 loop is CASSSTGLAGAVGELFF. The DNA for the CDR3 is TGTGCCAGCAGTTCTACCGGACTAGCGGGAGCAGTCGGGGAGCTGTTTTTT.

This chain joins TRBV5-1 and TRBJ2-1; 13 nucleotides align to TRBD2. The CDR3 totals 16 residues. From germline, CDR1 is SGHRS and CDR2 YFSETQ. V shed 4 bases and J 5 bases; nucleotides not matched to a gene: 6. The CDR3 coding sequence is TGCGCCAGCAGCCGTACCGGACTAGCGGGAGACAATGAGCAGTTCTTC. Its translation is CASSRTGLAGDNEQFF.

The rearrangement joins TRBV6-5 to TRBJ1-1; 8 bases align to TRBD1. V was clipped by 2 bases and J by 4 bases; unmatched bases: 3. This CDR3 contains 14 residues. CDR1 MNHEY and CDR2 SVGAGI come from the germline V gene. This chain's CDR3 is CASSYDRGSTEAFF. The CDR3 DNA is TGTGCCAGCAGTTACGACAGGGGATCCACTGAAGCTTTCTTT.

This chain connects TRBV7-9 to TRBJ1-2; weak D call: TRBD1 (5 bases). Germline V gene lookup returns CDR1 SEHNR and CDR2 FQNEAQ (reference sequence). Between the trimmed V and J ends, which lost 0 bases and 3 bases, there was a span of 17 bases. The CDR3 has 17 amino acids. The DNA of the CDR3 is TGTGCCAGCAGCTTAGCGGGGACTCTCTCCACCCACTATGGCTACACCTTC. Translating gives CASSLAGTLSTHYGYTF.

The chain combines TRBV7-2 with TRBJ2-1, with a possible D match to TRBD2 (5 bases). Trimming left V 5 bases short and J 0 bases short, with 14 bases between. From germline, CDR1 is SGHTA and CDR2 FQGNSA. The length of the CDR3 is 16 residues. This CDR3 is CASSREAGSSYNEQFF. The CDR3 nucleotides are TGTGCCAGCAGCCGCGAGGCGGGTAGCTCCTACAATGAGCAGTTCTTC.

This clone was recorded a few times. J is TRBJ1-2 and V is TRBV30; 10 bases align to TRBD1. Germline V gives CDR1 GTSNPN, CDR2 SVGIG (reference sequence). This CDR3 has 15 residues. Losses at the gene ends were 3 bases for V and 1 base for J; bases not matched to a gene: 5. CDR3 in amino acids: CAWSAGQGHNYGYTF. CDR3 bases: TGTGCCTGGAGCGCGGGACAGGGGCATAACTATGGCTACACCTTC.

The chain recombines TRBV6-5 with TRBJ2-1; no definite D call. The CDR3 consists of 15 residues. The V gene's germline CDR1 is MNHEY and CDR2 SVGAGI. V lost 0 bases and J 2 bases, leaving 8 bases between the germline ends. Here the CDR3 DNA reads TGTGCCAGCAGTTACTCTCCCCGGGCCTACAATGAGCAGTTCTTC. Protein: CASSYSPRAYNEQFF.

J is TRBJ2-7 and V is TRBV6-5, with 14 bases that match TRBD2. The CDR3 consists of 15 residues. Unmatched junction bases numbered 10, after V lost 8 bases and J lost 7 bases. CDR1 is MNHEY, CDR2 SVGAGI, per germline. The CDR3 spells CASWMGLAGVREQYF. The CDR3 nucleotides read TGTGCCAGCTGGATGGGACTAGCGGGAGTGCGGGAGCAGTACTTC.

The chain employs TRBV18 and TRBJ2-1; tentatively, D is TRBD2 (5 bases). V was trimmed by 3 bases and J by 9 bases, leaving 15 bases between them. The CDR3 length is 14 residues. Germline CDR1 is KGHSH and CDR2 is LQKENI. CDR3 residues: CASSPTTSLGEQFF. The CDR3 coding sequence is TGTGCCAGCTCACCCACAACTAGTTTGGGTGAGCAGTTCTTC.

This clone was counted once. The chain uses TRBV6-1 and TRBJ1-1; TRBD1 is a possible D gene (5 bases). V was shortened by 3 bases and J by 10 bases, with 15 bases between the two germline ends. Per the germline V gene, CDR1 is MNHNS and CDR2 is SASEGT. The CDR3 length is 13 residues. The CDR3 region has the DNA TGTGCCAGCAGTGAGCGGGGGGAATATGTAGCTTTCTTT. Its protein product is CASSERGEYVAFF.